Listed here is a single TCR beta chain. The PCR made use of 60 Vbeta and 13 Jbeta primers. Measured with immunoSEQ multiplex PCR; TCRdb has only the in-frame clones, and not every one. This table holds fewer than 200,000 clones, roughly 80% found once. The data were obtained in a study of cytomegalovirus exposure and HLA in healthy donors. V gave up 3 bases and J gave up 4 bases; unmatched junction bases: 9. CDR3 size: 16 residues. CDR1 and CDR2 (germline): MRHNA, SNTAGT. This TCR came from a woman aged 18-29 years in good health and CMV-seronegative. J is TRBJ2-3 and V is TRBV6-4, with TRBD2 matching over 8 bases. Sample: PBMCs. The CDR3, as DNA: TGTGCCAGCAGTGATGGGAGCGGGAGAGGCTCAGATACGCAGTATTTT. As protein: CASSDGSGRGSDTQYF.